This T cell receptor beta chain was identified in a study of shared clonotypes between healthy human individuals. Study outcomes and limitations: The represented genetic and exposure-history diversity was limited by the small number of donors. Between several donors, naive CD4 clonotypes were shared at a level of about 5%.

Data came from immunoSEQ multiplex PCR; TCRdb stores just in-frame clones and leaves some out. The table records about 2.1 million clones, about 93% of them present only once. It was CD45RO-negative cells, positively selected for CCR7, that made up naive CD8 cells, with terminally differentiated effector memory CD45RA+ cells excluded. On this clone itself: What it binds is unknown.

The source is a man younger than 35 in good health. Some clones in this sample may be carry-over from other donors' samples. The sample consisted of naive CD8+ T cells from PBMCs.

The CDR3 reads CASSPHRLAGGPGEQYF. The CDR3 DNA follows: TGTGCCAGCAGCCCCCACCGACTAGCGGGAGGGCCGGGGGAGCAGTACTTC. This chain uses TRBV28 with TRBJ2-7; 14 bases are shared with TRBD2. The CDR3 spans 17 residues. V lost 6 bases and J lost 7; bases outside the gene matches: 14. CDR1 and CDR2 from the germline V gene are MDHEN and SYDVKM.